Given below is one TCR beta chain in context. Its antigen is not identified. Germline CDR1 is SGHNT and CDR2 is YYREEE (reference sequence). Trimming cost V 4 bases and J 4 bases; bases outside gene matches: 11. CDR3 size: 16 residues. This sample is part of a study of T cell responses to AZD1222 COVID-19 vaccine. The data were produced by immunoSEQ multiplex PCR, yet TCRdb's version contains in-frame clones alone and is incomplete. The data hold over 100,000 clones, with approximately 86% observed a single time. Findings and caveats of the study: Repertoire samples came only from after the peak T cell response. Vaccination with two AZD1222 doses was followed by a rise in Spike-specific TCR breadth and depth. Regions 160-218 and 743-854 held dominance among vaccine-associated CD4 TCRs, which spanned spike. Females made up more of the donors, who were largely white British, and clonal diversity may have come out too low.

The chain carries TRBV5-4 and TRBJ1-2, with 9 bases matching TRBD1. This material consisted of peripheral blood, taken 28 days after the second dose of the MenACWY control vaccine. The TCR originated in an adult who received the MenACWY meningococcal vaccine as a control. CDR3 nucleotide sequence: TGTGCCAGCAGCCCGTGGACAGGGGAGGAGAGCTATGGCTACACCTTC. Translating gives CASSPWTGEESYGYTF. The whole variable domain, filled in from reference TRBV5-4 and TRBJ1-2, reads ETGVTQSPTHLIKTRGQQVTLRCSSQSGHNTVSWYQQALGQGPQFIFQYYREEENGRGNFPPRFSGLQFPNYSSELNVNALELDDSALYLCASSPWTGEESYGYTFGSGTRLTVV.